This entry features one T cell receptor beta chain sequence. The antigen is undetermined. Regarding time point: cycle 4 day 1 (C4D1), after six to seven weeks of nivolumab. Every patient experienced relapse after autologous stem cell transplantation, and brentuximab vedotin exposure varied. This entry comes from a study of PD-1 blockade in classical Hodgkin lymphoma. General study points: At C4D1, TCR diversity had climbed significantly for CD4+ cells, though not for CD8+ cells.

The CDR3 is 12 residues long. Trimming took off 4 bases at V and 4 bases at J, with 5 bases between the two ends. In germline, CDR1 is MDHEN, CDR2 SYDVKM. The table came from immunoSEQ multiplex PCR; TCRdb's copy has only in-frame clones and leaves some out. The sample has about 31,000 clones, about 81% seen once. This chain connects TRBV28 to TRBJ1-5, with D possibly being TRBD1 (5 bases). This TCR derives from a human donor with classical Hodgkin lymphoma. This specimen consisted of peripheral blood mononuclear cells (PBMCs), obtained before the fourth cycle of nivolumab. In DNA form, the CDR3 reads TGTGCCAGCAGTTCAGGGAATCAGCCCCAGCATTTT. It specifies CASSSGNQPQHF.